This T cell receptor (beta chain) comes out of a study of shared clonotypes between healthy human individuals. Study outcomes and limitations: Estimated richness values were generally larger in naive subsets than in memory subsets. Incompleteness in sorted-subset sequencing, despite large depth, was shown by rarefaction. Clonotype sharing across donors was expected to vary with sequencing depth.

The assay was immunoSEQ multiplex PCR, and TCRdb's table has in-frame clones only and misses some. The sample comprises 2 million to 3 million clones, approximately 94% of which are singletons, and approximately 0.35% rests with the top ten. Comment on this clone: Antigen unknown.

J was trimmed by 7 bases and V by 1 base; bases with no gene match: 8. The CDR3 sequence is 15 residues long. Germline V gene lookup returns CDR1 SSHAT and CDR2 FNYEAQ (reference sequence). The receptor was isolated from a man in his late teens or twenties in good health. Some clones in this sample may be carry-over from other donors' samples. The chain uses TRBV7-7 and TRBJ2-5, with 8 bases fitting TRBD2. Sequencing was carried out using naive CD4+ T cells from PBMCs. Subset here: CD45RA+ positively selected. CDR3 sequence: CASSLGGLGVGTQYF. The CDR3 DNA sequence: TGTGCCAGCAGCTTAGGGGGACTAGGGGTTGGGACCCAGTACTTC.